The 18 T cell receptor beta chains below come from one sample, sequenced in a study of cytomegalovirus exposure and HLA in healthy donors. Primers for the PCR totalled 60 Vbeta and 13 Jbeta. Profiled with immunoSEQ multiplex PCR; TCRdb holds only in-frame clones, not every one. Here the sample spans 100,000 to 120,000 clones, about 80% being singletons. Sequenced material: PBMCs. Source of these receptors: a woman in her twenties or thirties in good health and CMV-seropositive.

The chain is built from TRBV5-8 and TRBJ1-2; D is undetermined. Per the germline V gene, CDR1 is SGHTS and CDR2 is YDEGEE. The CDR3 has 14 residues. V lost 0 bases to trimming and J lost 2 bases, with 8 bases between them. CDR3: CASSLDRTNYGYTF. The CDR3 coding sequence is TGTGCCAGCAGCTTGGACAGAACCAACTATGGCTACACCTTC.

This clone showed up just once. The chain combines TRBV29-1 with TRBJ1-2; TRBD1 matches at 8 bases. There are 13 residues in the CDR3. Germline lookup yields CDR1 SQVTM and CDR2 ANQGSEA. J gave up 4 bases and V 7 bases, and 8 bases lay outside the gene matches. Here the CDR3 reads CSAKTGETYGYTF. The CDR3 nucleotides are TGCAGCGCAAAGACAGGGGAAACCTATGGCTACACCTTC. Full variable domain (missing parts from reference TRBV29-1 and TRBJ1-2): SAVISQKPSRDICQRGTSLTIQCQVDSQVTMMFWYRQQPGQSLTLIATANQGSEATYESGFVIDKFPISRPNLTFSTLTVSNMSPEDSSIYLCSAKTGETYGYTFGSGTRLTVV.

The J gene is TRBJ1-2, the V gene TRBV6-1; TRBD1 aligns across 8 bases. CDR3 length equals 15 residues. V trimming: 7 bases; J trimming: 1 base; junction bases outside the gene matches: 8. Germline-derived CDR1 and CDR2 are MNHNS and SASEGT. The CDR3 bases are TGTGCCAGCACTCTGACAGGGGCTATTAACTATGGCTACACCTTC. Protein product: CASTLTGAINYGYTF.

The chain couples TRBV7-9 to TRBJ2-1; 11 bases line up with TRBD2. The CDR3 totals 16 residues. V dropped 6 bases and J dropped 5; count of bases not matched to a gene: 9. Per germline, CDR1 SEHNR and CDR2 FQNEAQ (reference sequence). CDR3 region: CASSPFSGGANNEQFF. The CDR3 DNA sequence: TGTGCCAGCAGTCCTTTTAGCGGGGGGGCAAACAATGAGCAGTTCTTC.

The J gene is TRBJ1-4, the V gene TRBV5-6; D possibly corresponds to TRBD1 (6 bases). V dropped 2 bases and J dropped 7 bases, with 9 bases sitting between them. Germline values: CDR1 SGHDT, CDR2 YYEEEE. The CDR3 is 13 amino acids. CDR3 coding DNA: TGTGCCAGCAGCTTTCGGGACACTGAAAAACTGTTTTTT. Translated, it gives CASSFRDTEKLFF.

V and J are TRBV7-2 and TRBJ1-1; no definite D call. There are 15 residues in the CDR3. Trimming removed 3 bases at V and 0 bases at J, with 11 bases between. CDR1 and CDR2 from the germline V gene are SGHTA and FQGNSA. In nucleotides, the CDR3 is TGTGCCAGCAGCTTTGGTGGGCCTCTGAACACTGAAGCTTTCTTT. As protein: CASSFGGPLNTEAFF.

This clone has a handful of counts. The J gene is TRBJ1-1, the V gene TRBV10-1, with 8 bases matching TRBD1. Germline-derived CDR1 and CDR2 are WNHNN and SYGVQD (reference sequence). The CDR3 sequence is 13 residues long. The junction had 2 bases not matched to a gene; V was cut back by 2 bases and J by 6 bases. The CDR3 is CASSEGQGSEAFF. The DNA for the CDR3 is TGCGCCAGCAGTGAGGGACAGGGATCTGAAGCTTTCTTT.

The chain couples TRBV28 to TRBJ1-2, with unresolved D. This CDR3 is 14 amino acids long. Germline V gives CDR1 MDHEN, CDR2 SYDVKM. V lost 5 bases to trimming and J lost 4 bases, with 14 bases between them. CDR3 sequence reads: CASSPPLGVYGYTF. CDR3 DNA: TGTGCCAGCAGTCCCCCGCTGGGAGTCTATGGCTACACCTTC.

The rearrangement uses TRBV9 and TRBJ2-5, with 8 nucleotides matching TRBD1. Near its end, the DNA agrees better with TRBJ2-7, so the J call may be wrong. CDR3 length: 14 amino acids. CDR1 and CDR2 (germline): SGDLS, YYNGEE. CDR3 loop: CASSFGQGVDEQYF. The CDR3 coding sequence is TGTGCCAGCAGCTTTGGACAGGGCGTCGACGAGCAGTACTTC.

The V and J genes are TRBV2 and TRBJ2-1, with 12 bases lining up with TRBD2. This CDR3 has 14 residues. CDR1 is SNHLY and CDR2 is FYNNEI in the germline V gene. J gave up 8 bases and V 5 bases, and 4 bases lay outside the gene matches. The CDR3 DNA reads TGTGCCAGCAGTAGGACTAGCGGGGTTGATGAGCAGTTCTTC. This sequence encodes CASSRTSGVDEQFF.

The CDR3 sequence: CASSFLSSVVFNEQFF. In nucleotides, the CDR3 is TGTGCCAGCAGTTTTCTTTCTAGCGTAGTCTTCAATGAGCAGTTCTTC. This chain joins TRBV28 and TRBJ2-1, with a tentative D call TRBD2 (6 bases). The CDR3 has 16 amino acids. V lost 3 bases and J lost 6, with 18 bases in between. Germline assignment: CDR1 MDHEN and CDR2 SYDVKM.

In the case of this clone: One end of the junction fails to match germline, which may point to a read error. This chain links TRBV7-9 with TRBJ2-3, with D unclear. Germline CDR1 and CDR2: SEHNR and FQNEAQ (reference sequence). The CDR3 has 15 residues. CDR3 DNA: TGTTCCAGCAGCTTAGTTCGATACACCACAGATACGCAGTATTTT. This gives the protein CSSSLVRYTTDTQYF.

The sample holds one count of this clone. The chain carries TRBV7-9 and TRBJ2-1; a weak D match, TRBD2 (5 bases). The CDR3 has 18 residues. Germline V gene lookup returns CDR1 SEHNR and CDR2 FQNEAQ (reference sequence). Trimming took off 4 bases at V and 0 bases at J, with 19 bases between the two ends. The CDR3 here is CASSSELGLFGSYNEQFF. CDR3 coding DNA: TGTGCCAGCAGCTCCGAACTAGGCCTATTCGGCTCCTACAATGAGCAGTTCTTC. The full variable domain, completed using reference TRBV7-9 and TRBJ2-1, is DTGVSQNPRHKITKRGQNVTFRCDPISEHNRLYWYRQTLGQGPEFLTYFQNEAQLEKSRLLSDRFSAERPKGSFSTLEIQRTEQGDSAMYLCASSSELGLFGSYNEQFFGPGTRLTVL.

The chain's CDR3 is CAWGGAGNTIYF. As DNA, the CDR3 is TGTGCCTGGGGAGGGGCTGGAAACACCATATATTTT. The chain is built from TRBV30 and TRBJ1-3; possibly TRBD1 for D (5 bases). The CDR3 extends over 12 amino acids. Germline CDR1 reads GTSNPN; CDR2 reads SVGIG (reference sequence). Trimming stripped 5 bases from V and 2 bases from J, with 7 bases between.

The chain recombines TRBV2 with TRBJ1-2; the match to TRBD1 covers 11 bases. The ends lost 7 bases at V and 0 bases at J; junction bases unmatched: 10. Germline CDR1 SNHLY, CDR2 FYNNEI. This CDR3 has 17 residues. CDR3 DNA sequence: TGTGCCAGCAACTCAGAAAGGACAGGGGGCCCTAACTATGGCTACACCTTC. This gives the protein CASNSERTGGPNYGYTF.

The chain carries TRBV6-1 and TRBJ1-5; no firm D call. V shed 0 bases and J shed 7 bases, with 13 bases lying between them. The CDR3 runs to 15 residues. Germline V lookup: CDR1 MNHNS, CDR2 SASEGT. CDR3 DNA: TGTGCCAGCAGTGAAGCGTTAAATTCCAGGCAGCCCCAGCATTTT. Its translation is CASSEALNSRQPQHF.

The V and J genes are TRBV6-5 and TRBJ1-6; D is unresolved. Germline V gives CDR1 MNHEY, CDR2 SVGAGI. V shed 2 bases and J shed 7 bases, with 9 bases lying between them. This CDR3 spans 14 amino acids. The CDR3 coding sequence is TGTGCCAGCAGTTACAATTCCCTCAATTCACCCCTCCACTTT. Amino acids: CASSYNSLNSPLHF.

This clone was observed a few times. The V and J genes are TRBV7-2 and TRBJ2-7; D might be TRBD1 (5 bases). V lost 4 bases and J 6 bases, leaving 10 bases between the germline ends. This CDR3 has 12 amino acids. Per germline, CDR1 SGHTA and CDR2 FQGNSA. DNA of the CDR3: TGTGCCAGCAGCTCCGCAGGGTTCGAGCAGTACTTC. Its translation is CASSSAGFEQYF.